The 22 T cell receptor beta chains below all came from one sample that was sequenced in a study of blood T cells in healthy people across ages. Together with a sample-barcoded 5' primer, a J-beta primer mix was included in a second PCR lasting roughly 6 to 12 cycles. TCRdb reanalysed the 5' RACE reads using MiXCR and keeps one entry per CDR3 protein. The data hold around 2 million distinct CDR3 sequences, with roughly 43% observed a single time. Material for sequencing was blood. All receptors come from a human donor in good health.

The table lists this clonotype with a few counts. The chain has TRBV5-1 and TRBJ2-7; TRBD2 agrees at 13 bases. CDR3 length equals 16 residues. Trimming cost V 3 bases and J 4 bases; bases outside gene matches: 7. Germline lookup yields CDR1 SGHRS and CDR2 YFSETQ. The CDR3 DNA sequence: TGCGCCAGCAGCTCTACTAGCGGGGGGGCCATTTACGAGCAGTACTTC. The encoded protein is CASSSTSGGAIYEQYF. The complete variable domain, with remaining parts taken from reference TRBV5-1 and TRBJ2-7, reads KAGVTQTPRYLIKTRGQQVTLSCSPISGHRSVSWYQQTPGQGLQFLFEYFSETQRNKGNFPGRFSGRQFSNSRSEMNVSTLELGDSALYLCASSSTSGGAIYEQYFGPGTRLTVT.

The rearrangement links TRBV6-6 to TRBJ1-2; D gene uncertain. The V gene lost 5 bases and the J gene lost 8 bases, with 15 bases spanning the gap. Germline V gives CDR1 MNHNY, CDR2 SVGAGI (reference sequence). The CDR3 runs to 13 residues. CDR3 DNA: TGTGCCAGCAGTCCCGTCCCACTTTCAGGCTACACCTTC. Translation gives CASSPVPLSGYTF.

V and J are TRBV12-3 or TRBV12-4 and TRBJ1-5; D gene uncertain. V was trimmed by 3 bases and J by 7 bases, leaving 13 bases between them. This CDR3 region has 14 residues. The CDR3, as DNA: TGTGCCAGCAGTTTGGGCACTCCTGGGCAGCCCCAGCATTTT. Protein sequence: CASSLGTPGQPQHF.

The chain couples TRBV6-2 or TRBV6-3 to TRBJ1-4; D remains unclear. Germline V gene sequence: CDR1 MNHEY, CDR2 SVGEGT. The CDR3 contains 14 residues. The V gene lost 6 bases and the J gene lost 4 bases, with 12 bases spanning the gap. The CDR3 nucleotides are TGTGCCAGCAGGATAGACGGAATTAATGAAAAACTGTTTTTT. Translating it yields CASRIDGINEKLFF.

J is TRBJ2-1 and V is TRBV6-2 or TRBV6-3; D remains ambiguous. From germline, CDR1 is MNHEY and CDR2 SVGEGT. Trimming pared 2 bases from V and 8 bases from J, leaving 7 bases between. The CDR3 consists of 12 residues. CDR3 DNA sequence: TGTGCCAGCAGTTACCCGTGGGATGAGCAGTTCTTC. This codes for CASSYPWDEQFF.

This chain connects TRBV6-2 or TRBV6-3 to TRBJ1-2; D uncertain. The germline V gene has CDR1 MNHEY and CDR2 SVGEGT. This CDR3 is built from 14 residues. V lost 4 bases, J lost 6 bases, and 15 bases lay in between. The CDR3 region has the DNA TGTGCCAGCAGTTTTACGAGAGGGTCGAATGGCTACACCTTC. Its protein is CASSFTRGSNGYTF.

This clonotype has more than one count but fewer than ten. The chain uses TRBV12-3 or TRBV12-4 and TRBJ2-1; D gene uncertain. CDR3 length: 12 residues. V lost 0 bases to trimming and J lost 9 bases, with 6 bases between them. This chain's CDR3 is CASSLAVSEQFF. The CDR3 nucleotides are TGTGCCAGCAGTTTAGCCGTTAGTGAGCAGTTCTTC.

This clonotype has a handful of counts. The CDR3 is CSARDSLGGPGYTF. As DNA, the CDR3 is TGCAGTGCTAGAGATTCCTTGGGAGGACCTGGCTACACCTTC. The rearrangement uses TRBV20-1 and TRBJ1-2, with D unresolved. V was shortened by 0 bases and J by 7 bases, with 15 bases between the two germline ends. Per the germline V gene, CDR1 is DFQATT and CDR2 is SNEGSKA (reference sequence). This CDR3 region has 14 residues.

In this sample, this clonotype turned up once. The chain carries TRBV5-6 and TRBJ2-7; D unresolved. The CDR3 sequence is 12 residues long. Germline V gene sequence: CDR1 SGHDT, CDR2 YYEEEE. The V and J ends lost 4 bases and 4 bases respectively, with 9 bases between them. CDR3 amino acids: CASSISDYEQYF. CDR3 in DNA: TGTGCCAGCAGCATCTCGGATTACGAGCAGTACTTC. Full variable domain (rest looked up from reference TRBV5-6 and TRBJ2-7): DAGVTQSPTHLIKTRGQQVTLRCSPKSGHDTVSWYQQALGQGPQFIFQYYEEEERQRGNFPDRFSGHQFPNYSSELNVNALLLGDSALYLCASSISDYEQYFGPGTRLTVT.

Here the CDR3 DNA reads TGTGCCAGCAGCTTATTTGGTCGAGGGGTAGGGGAGACCCAGTACTTC. This sequence encodes CASSLFGRGVGETQYF. V gene TRBV7-2 combines with J gene TRBJ2-5; D possibly matches TRBD1 or TRBD2 (5 bases each). The CDR3 is 16 residues long. V was cut by 2 bases and J by 5 bases, with 18 bases left in between. Germline-derived CDR1 and CDR2 are SGHTA and FQGNSA.

This rearrangement joins TRBV29-1 to TRBJ2-1; D not certain. V lost 3 bases, J lost 2 bases, and 11 bases lay in between. Germline V gives CDR1 SQVTM, CDR2 ANQGSEA. The CDR3 runs to 14 residues. CDR3 nucleotides: TGCAGCGTTGATACCCAAAGCCCCTACAATGAGCAGTTCTTC. Amino acids: CSVDTQSPYNEQFF.

This clonotype has a handful of counts. For the CDR3, the DNA is TGCAGTGCTAGAGTCGGCAGTCTAGCGGGCCTTTATAATGAGCAGTTCTTC. It specifies CSARVGSLAGLYNEQFF. The chain uses TRBV20-1 and TRBJ2-1; 8 bases map to TRBD2. Germline CDR1 is DFQATT and CDR2 is SNEGSKA (reference sequence). Germline trimming cut 1 base from V and 7 bases from J; bases unmatched to any gene: 15. The CDR3 is made up of 17 amino acids.

This clonotype was picked up many times. The chain has TRBV7-3 and TRBJ2-1; D is possibly TRBD1 or TRBD2 (5 bases each). With 5 bases removed from V and 10 bases from J, the gap between germline ends came to 15 bases. Germline V lookup: CDR1 SGHTA, CDR2 FQGTGA. This CDR3 is built from 13 residues. This CDR3 reads CASSPGTQREQFF. In DNA form, the CDR3 reads TGTGCCAGCAGCCCGGGGACGCAGAGGGAGCAGTTCTTC. The full variable domain, with the rest looked up from reference TRBV7-3 and TRBJ2-1, is GAGVSQTPSNKVTEKGKYVELRCDPISGHTALYWYRQSLGQGPEFLIYFQGTGAADDSGLPNDRFFAVRPEGSVSTLKIQRTERGDSAVYLCASSPGTQREQFFGPGTRLTVL.

The rearrangement links TRBV7-2 to TRBJ2-7, with 12 bases lining up with TRBD1. J was trimmed by 7 bases and V by 1 base; bases with no gene match: 5. This CDR3 is 15 amino acids long. Looked up from germline, CDR1 is SGHTA and CDR2 is FQGNSA. The CDR3 spells CASSLGGQGAREQYF. The CDR3 bases are TGTGCCAGCAGCTTAGGGGGACAGGGGGCTCGGGAGCAGTACTTC.

This chain joins TRBV29-1 and TRBJ2-3; D is unresolved. V lost 6 bases to trimming and J lost 6 bases, with 10 bases between them. There are 11 residues in the CDR3. The germline V gene encodes CDR1 SQVTM and CDR2 ANQGSEA. This chain's CDR3 is CSVPELDTQYF. CDR3 nucleotide sequence: TGCAGCGTCCCGGAGTTGGATACGCAGTATTTT.

This clonotype has just a few counts. The rearrangement uses TRBV29-1 and TRBJ1-1; D not resolved. From germline, CDR1 is SQVTM and CDR2 ANQGSEA. The CDR3 is 12 amino acids. Trimming pared 4 bases from V and 0 bases from J, leaving 6 bases between. In nucleotides, the CDR3 is TGCAGCGTTGCAGTAATGAACACTGAAGCTTTCTTT. This sequence encodes CSVAVMNTEAFF.

J is TRBJ2-6 and V is TRBV21-1. TRBV21-1 represents a pseudogene. This CDR3 region has 17 residues. The CDR3 sequence is CASKIVAPTTGANVLTF. The CDR3 bases are TGTGCCAGCAAGATCGTTGCCCCCACGACTGGGGCCAACGTCCTGACTTTC.

This sequence joins TRBV27 and TRBJ1-2; D is possibly TRBD1 (5 bases). The CDR3 is 15 amino acids. V was clipped by 5 bases and J by 6 bases, with 19 bases between them. The germline V gene encodes CDR1 MNHEY and CDR2 SMNVEV (reference sequence). The CDR3 protein is CASSPAGRKRHGYTF. CDR3 DNA: TGTGCCAGCAGTCCGGCGGGACGTAAAAGGCATGGCTACACCTTC.

This clonotype showed up just a few times. The genes are TRBV12-3 or TRBV12-4 and TRBJ1-1, with D possibly matching TRBD1 (5 bases). V lost 6 bases and J 1 base, leaving 12 bases between the germline ends. The CDR3 loop spans 14 amino acids. CDR3 amino acids: CASSLNTGNTEAFF. Here the CDR3 DNA reads TGTGCCAGCAGCCTTAACACAGGGAACACTGAAGCTTTCTTT.

This sequence joins TRBV7-3 and TRBJ2-1, with 10 bases aligning to TRBD1. Trimming cost V 0 bases and J 4 bases; bases outside gene matches: 6. Looked up from germline, CDR1 is SGHTA and CDR2 is FQGTGA. The CDR3 covers 17 residues. CDR3 in DNA: TGTGCCAGCAGCTTAACTGGGGGGGACAGGGGATACAATGAGCAGTTCTTC. This codes for CASSLTGGDRGYNEQFF.

This clonotype turned up a few times. The chain recombines TRBV6-6 with TRBJ1-4, with 9 bases fitting TRBD1. There are 16 residues in the CDR3. Trimming cost V 3 bases and J 12 bases; bases outside gene matches: 14. The V gene's germline CDR1 is MNHNY and CDR2 SVGAGI (reference sequence). The CDR3, as DNA: TGTGCCAGCAGTTATAGGGGACAGGGAGGCGTCCGGGAACTGTTTTTT. Its translation is CASSYRGQGGVRELFF.

V and J are TRBV29-1 and TRBJ1-1; D may be TRBD1 (5 bases). The CDR3 extends over 13 amino acids. V was shortened by 3 bases and J by 1 base, with 9 bases between the two germline ends. Germline CDR1 is SQVTM and CDR2 is ANQGSEA. Written as DNA, the CDR3 is TGCAGCGTTGACAGGGACTGGAACACTGAAGCTTTCTTT. Translation: CSVDRDWNTEAFF.